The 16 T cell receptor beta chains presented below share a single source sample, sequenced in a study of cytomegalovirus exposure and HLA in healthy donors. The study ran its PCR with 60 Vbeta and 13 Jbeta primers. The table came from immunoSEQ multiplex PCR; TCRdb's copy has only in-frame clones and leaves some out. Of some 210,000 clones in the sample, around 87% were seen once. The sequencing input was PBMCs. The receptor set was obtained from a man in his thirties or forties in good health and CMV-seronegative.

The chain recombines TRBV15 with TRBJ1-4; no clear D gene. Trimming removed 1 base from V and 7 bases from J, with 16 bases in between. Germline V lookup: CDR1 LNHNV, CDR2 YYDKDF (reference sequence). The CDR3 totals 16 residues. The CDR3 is CATSRVLAGLGEKLFF. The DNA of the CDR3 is TGTGCCACCAGCAGAGTTTTGGCGGGGTTAGGTGAAAAACTGTTTTTT.

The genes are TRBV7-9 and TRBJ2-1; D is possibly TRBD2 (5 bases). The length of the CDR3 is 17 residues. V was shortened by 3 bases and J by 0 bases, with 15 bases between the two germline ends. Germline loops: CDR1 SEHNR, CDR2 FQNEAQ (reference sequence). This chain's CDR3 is CASSLVPAALSYNEQFF. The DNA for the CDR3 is TGTGCCAGCAGCTTGGTCCCAGCGGCCCTCTCCTACAATGAGCAGTTCTTC.

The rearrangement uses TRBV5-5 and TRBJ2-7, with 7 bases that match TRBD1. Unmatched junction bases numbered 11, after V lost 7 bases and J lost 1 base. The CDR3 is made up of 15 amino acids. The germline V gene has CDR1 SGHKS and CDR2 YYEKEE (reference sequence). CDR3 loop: CASSSTGTVSYEQYF. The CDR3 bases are TGTGCCAGCTCTAGCACAGGGACAGTTTCCTACGAGCAGTACTTC.

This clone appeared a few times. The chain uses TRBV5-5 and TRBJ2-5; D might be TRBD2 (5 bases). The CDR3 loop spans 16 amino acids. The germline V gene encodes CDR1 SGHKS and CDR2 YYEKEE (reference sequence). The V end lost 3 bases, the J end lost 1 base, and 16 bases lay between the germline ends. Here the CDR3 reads CASSSLASGSQETQYF. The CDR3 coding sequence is TGTGCCAGCAGCTCCCTGGCCAGCGGAAGCCAAGAGACCCAGTACTTC.

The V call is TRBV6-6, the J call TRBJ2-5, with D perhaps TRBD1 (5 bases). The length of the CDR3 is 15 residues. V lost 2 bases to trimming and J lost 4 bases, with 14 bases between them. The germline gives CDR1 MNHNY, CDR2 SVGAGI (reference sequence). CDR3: CASSYPTLGVETQYF. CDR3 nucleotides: TGTGCCAGCAGTTACCCTACTTTAGGGGTAGAGACCCAGTACTTC.

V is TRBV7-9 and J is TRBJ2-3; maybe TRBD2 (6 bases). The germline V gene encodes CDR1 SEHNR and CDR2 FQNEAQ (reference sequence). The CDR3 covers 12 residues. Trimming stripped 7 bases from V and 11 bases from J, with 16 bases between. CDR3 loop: CASTPTYGGQYF. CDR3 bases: TGTGCCAGCACCCCGACTTACGGGGGGCAGTATTTT.

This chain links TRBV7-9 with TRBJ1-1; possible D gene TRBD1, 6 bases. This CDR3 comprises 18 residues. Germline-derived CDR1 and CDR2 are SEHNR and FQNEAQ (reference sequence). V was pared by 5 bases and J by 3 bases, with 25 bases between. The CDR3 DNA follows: TGTGCCAGCAGCACGAGTAAAGGGGGAGCCCCGCTATACACTGAAGCTTTCTTT. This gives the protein CASSTSKGGAPLYTEAFF.

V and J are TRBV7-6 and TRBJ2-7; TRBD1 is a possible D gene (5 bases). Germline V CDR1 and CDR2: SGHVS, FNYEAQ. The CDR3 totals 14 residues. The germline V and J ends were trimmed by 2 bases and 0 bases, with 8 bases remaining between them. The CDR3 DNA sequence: TGTGCCAGCAGCTTACAGGGAAGCTCCTACGAGCAGTACTTC. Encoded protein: CASSLQGSSYEQYF.

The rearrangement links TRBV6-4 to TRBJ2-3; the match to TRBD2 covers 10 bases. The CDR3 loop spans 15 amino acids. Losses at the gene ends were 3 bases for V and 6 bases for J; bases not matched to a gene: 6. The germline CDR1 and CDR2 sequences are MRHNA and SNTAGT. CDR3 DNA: TGTGCCAGCAGTGAAAAGCGGGGGGGCCACGATACGCAGTATTTT. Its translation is CASSEKRGGHDTQYF.

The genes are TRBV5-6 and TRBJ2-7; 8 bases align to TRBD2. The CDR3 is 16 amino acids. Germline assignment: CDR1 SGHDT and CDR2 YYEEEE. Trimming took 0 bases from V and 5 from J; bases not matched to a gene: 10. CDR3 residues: CASSLAGGGVRNEQYF. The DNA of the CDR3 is TGTGCCAGCAGCTTGGCCGGGGGGGGAGTTCGCAACGAGCAGTACTTC.

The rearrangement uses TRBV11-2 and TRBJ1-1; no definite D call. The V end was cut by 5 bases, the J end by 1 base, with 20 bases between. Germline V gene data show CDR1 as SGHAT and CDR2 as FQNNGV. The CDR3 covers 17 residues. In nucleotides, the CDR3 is TGTGCCAGCAGCCCTCTCTCCGGGGAAATAAGGAACACTGAAGCTTTCTTT. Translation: CASSPLSGEIRNTEAFF. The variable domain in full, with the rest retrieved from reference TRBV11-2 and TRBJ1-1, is EAGVAQSPRYKIIEKRQSVAFWCNPISGHATLYWYQQILGQGPKLLIQFQNNGVVDDSQLPKDRFSAERLKGVDSTLKIQPAKLEDSAVYLCASSPLSGEIRNTEAFFGQGTRLTVV.

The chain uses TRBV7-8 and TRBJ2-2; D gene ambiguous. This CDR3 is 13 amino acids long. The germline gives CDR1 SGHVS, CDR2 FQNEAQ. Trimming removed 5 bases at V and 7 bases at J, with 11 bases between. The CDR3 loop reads CASSQSTSGELFF. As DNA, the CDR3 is TGTGCCAGCAGCCAAAGTACAAGCGGGGAGCTGTTTTTT.

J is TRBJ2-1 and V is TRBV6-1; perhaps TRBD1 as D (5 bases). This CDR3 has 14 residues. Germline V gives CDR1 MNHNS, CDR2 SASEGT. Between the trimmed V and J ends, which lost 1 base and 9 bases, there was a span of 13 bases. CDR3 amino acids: CASSEEPWGIEQFF. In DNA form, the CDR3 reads TGTGCCAGCAGTGAAGAGCCATGGGGCATTGAGCAGTTCTTC.

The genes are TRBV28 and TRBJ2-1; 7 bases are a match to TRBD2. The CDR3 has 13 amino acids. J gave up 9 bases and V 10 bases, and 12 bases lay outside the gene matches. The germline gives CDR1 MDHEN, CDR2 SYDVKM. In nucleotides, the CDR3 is TGTGCCACCCACGGGGGGTTAAGGTCTGAGCAGTTCTTC. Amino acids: CATHGGLRSEQFF.

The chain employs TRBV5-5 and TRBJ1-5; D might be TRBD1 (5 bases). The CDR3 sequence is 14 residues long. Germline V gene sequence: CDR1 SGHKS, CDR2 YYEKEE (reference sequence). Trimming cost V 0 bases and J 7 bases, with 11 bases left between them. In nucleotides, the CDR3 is TGTGCCAGCAGCTTGGTAGGACAAGGCCAGCCCCAGCATTTT. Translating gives CASSLVGQGQPQHF.

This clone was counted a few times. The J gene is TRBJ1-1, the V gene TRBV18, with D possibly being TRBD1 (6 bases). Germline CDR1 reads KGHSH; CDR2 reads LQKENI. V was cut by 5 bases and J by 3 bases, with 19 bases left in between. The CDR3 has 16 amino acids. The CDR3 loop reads CASSAQGRAADTEAFF. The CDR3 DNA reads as TGTGCCAGCTCAGCTCAGGGGCGAGCCGCGGACACTGAAGCTTTCTTT.